This paragraph covers one T cell receptor beta chain sequence. Its antigen is unknown. Per-base quality was not reported, and no clone a single base away is much larger than it. Other DNA sequences within the sample encode an identical CDR3. Donors were healthy HIV-negative adults with no recently reported acute infections or vaccinations. Every donor was a Caucasian adult living in Nashville, Tennessee, USA. CD4+ T cells were enriched by magnetic negative selection; naive cells were then positively selected on CD45RA, and the negative fraction formed the memory subset. Blood was collected by leukapheresis, and PBMCs were isolated by Ficoll-Histopaque density gradient centrifugation and then cryopreserved in liquid nitrogen vapor phase. Analytical flow cytometry was used to check the purity and quantity of each magnetically sorted T cell population. From each sorted fraction, genomic DNA was isolated and quantified by UV absorbance on a Nanodrop 2000c.

This record comes from a study of shared clonotypes between healthy human individuals (dated by TCRdb to the early 2020s). For the study in its entirety: A few men and a couple of women, aged 18 to 49 years, made up the cohort. For each donor, CD4 naive and CD4 memory were each given three plates, CD8 naive was given two plates, and CD8 memory was given one plate. To estimate repertoire size and how much clonotypes are shared between individuals, the study performed deep sequencing of blood TCR repertoires from roughly five healthy adults. To increase sequencing depth and limit assay-specific biases, TCR repertoire library preparation and sequencing were carried out by different laboratories using diverse techniques. Between about 0.94 and 10 billion PBMCs per donor were obtained by leukapheresis. Beyond this particular receptor, the publication reports: Sampling was restricted to blood, and TCR repertoires in tissues likely differ from the TCR repertoires found in blood. Higher generation probabilities were observed for clonotypes shared by all four sorted-subset donors than for non-shared clonotypes. Estimated clonotype richness was generally larger for naive than for memory subsets. Rarefaction of sorted-subset datasets indicated incomplete sequencing despite the large sequencing depth. The small number of donors limited the genetic and exposure-history diversity represented. Pairwise subsampling led to the expectation that sequencing depth would affect the degree of clonotype sharing among donors. When a handful of donors were compared, the shared fraction of clonotypes was around 5.1% for naive CD4, 3.5% for naive CD8, roughly 2.5% for memory CD4, and 0.35% to 0.5% for memory CD8.

Using the deep immunoSEQ assay, multiplex PCR amplified TCR CDR3 regions from genomic DNA. Extracted genomic DNA from each cell subset was distributed evenly across all wells of several immunoSEQ 96-well plates, and each plate was treated as a replicate. For sorted subsets, roughly 200 ng of genomic DNA, equivalent to 25,000 to 30,000 T cell genomes, went into each replicate PCR. Purified libraries were quantified with a Qubit 3.0 fluorometer, sized on a Bioanalyzer 2100, and re-quantified with the KAPA Library Quantification kit. Each immunoSEQ 96-well plate was sequenced on its own single-read 150-cycle Illumina NextSeq 550 flow cell. Concerning the study's data processing: The immunoSEQ output contained only junctional sequences without quality scores, so filtering could not match that applied to full-length reads. To assign V/J genes and CDR3, sequences were annotated against IMGT germline references using PyIR, a Python wrapper for IgBLAST v1.9. Reads were filtered out if the reads had weak V/J assignments (E-value above 1e-6), no CDR3, stop codons, out-of-frame junctions, or ambiguous translated residues. V3J clonotypes were defined by identical inferred V gene, J gene, and CDR3 amino acid sequence. Percentage overlap between repertoires was computed as shared unique clonotypes divided by the size of the smaller repertoire. Repertoire richness was assessed with RTK rarefaction, the Chao1 estimator, and Recon v2.1 estimates of unobserved clonotypes. OLGA was used to compute generation probabilities for all TCRbeta clonotypes that the gDNA method yielded from a handful of donors. As stored in TCRdb, this immuneACCESS dataset retains in-frame rearrangements with V and J assigned. A fraction of the clones does not appear; measured against another copy, unresolved V genes explain less than half of the discrepancy, and the remainder lacks a known reason. The V and J calls and clone size were taken over from that table, and D and trimming were inferred from the DNA. This sample gives about 2.4 million clones in total; about 92% of them show up just once. The top ten hold roughly 0.14% of the sample.

V and J are trimmed by 4 bases and 4 bases, and the gene matches miss 4 bases of the junction. The CDR3, cysteine through phenylalanine, is 15 amino acids long. CDR3 DNA is the only sequence kept; it has 45 bases, read in frame from the first base. Via the germline V gene, CDR1 is SNHLY and CDR2 FYNNEI. The chain was built from TRBV2 and TRBJ2-1; the central 10 bases match TRBD2. Input material: naive CD4+ T cells sorted from blood. The sample's cell subset or site label, in plain terms: CD45RA+ positively selected. The TCR originated in a man aged 18 to 30 in good health. The CDR3 protein sequence reads: CASSVERGGYNEQFF. The DNA sequence is given as TGTGCCAGCAGTGTTGAGCGGGGGGGGTACAATGAGCAGTTCTTC.